Listed here is a single T cell receptor beta chain. The data are from a study of technical replicates of blood from a handful of donors. Produced via immunoSEQ multiplex PCR; TCRdb's table is partial and in-frame only. Here the sample spans roughly 51,000 clones, roughly 93% being singletons. Sequencing input: PBMCs. The sequence derives from a human donor in good health. Some clones in this sample may be carry-over from other donors' samples.

The CDR3 loop is CASSLWGLAGENEQFF. CDR3 coding DNA: TGTGCCAGCAGCTTATGGGGTCTAGCGGGAGAAAATGAGCAGTTCTTC. The chain links TRBV7-7 to TRBJ2-1; 10 nucleotides align to TRBD2. The CDR3 sequence is 16 residues long. V lost 2 bases and J lost 7; bases outside the gene matches: 8. The germline V gene encodes CDR1 SSHAT and CDR2 FNYEAQ (reference sequence).